Each of the 30 T cell receptor beta chains below was sequenced from the same sample in a study of immune cell composition in non-small cell lung cancer. Normal lung sampling was at least 3 cm from the tumour, as distant as possible. Method: immunoSEQ multiplex PCR; TCRdb's copy keeps in-frame clones and lacks some. The sample has 3,900 or so clones; around 80% are singletons. The specimen sequenced was non-adjacent lung tissue. These receptors all stem from a human donor with non-small cell lung cancer.

This clone was seen a handful of times. J is TRBJ1-2 and V is TRBV4-2; D possibly corresponds to TRBD1 (5 bases). CDR1 is LGHNA and CDR2 is YNFKEQ in the germline V gene. CDR3 length equals 13 residues. The V and J ends lost 6 bases and 2 bases respectively, with 10 bases between them. The CDR3 nucleotides are TGTGCCAGCAGAGACGACAGCAACTATGGCTACACCTTC. Its translation: CASRDDSNYGYTF.

This chain links TRBV5-4 with TRBJ2-3; a possible D gene is TRBD2 (5 bases). The ends were cut back, 3 bases at V and 5 bases at J, with 16 bases in the middle. The CDR3 loop spans 15 amino acids. CDR1 and CDR2 from the germline V gene are SGHNT and YYREEE (reference sequence). The CDR3 protein is CASSSWEITKDTQYF. CDR3 DNA: TGTGCCAGCAGCTCTTGGGAGATAACGAAAGATACGCAGTATTTT.

The chain recombines TRBV2 with TRBJ2-7, with 14 bases identical to TRBD2. Germline V lookup: CDR1 SNHLY, CDR2 FYNNEI. V lost 8 bases to trimming and J lost 2 bases; unmatched junction nucleotides: 5. There are 15 residues in the CDR3. The CDR3 nucleotides are TGTGCCAGCCGGACTAGCGGGGGGTCACCCTACGAGCAGTACTTC. Translated, it gives CASRTSGGSPYEQYF.

The V and J genes are TRBV19 and TRBJ2-6; a weak D match, TRBD2 (5 bases). The V and J ends lost 7 bases and 0 bases respectively, with 16 bases between them. CDR3 length: 17 amino acids. Germline V gives CDR1 LNHDA, CDR2 SQIVND (reference sequence). The CDR3 loop reads CASKDWGDHSGANVLTF. For the CDR3, the DNA is TGTGCCAGTAAAGACTGGGGAGACCACTCTGGGGCCAACGTCCTGACTTTC.

The J gene is TRBJ2-7, the V gene TRBV25-1, with D tentatively TRBD1 (6 bases). The germline V and J ends were trimmed by 6 bases and 2 bases, with 11 bases remaining between them. Germline CDR1 MGHDK, CDR2 SYGVNS. This CDR3 contains 13 residues. The CDR3 DNA reads TGTGCCAGCAGGGGACAAAAGACCTACGAGCAGTACTTC. Its protein is CASRGQKTYEQYF.

The V and J genes are TRBV29-1 and TRBJ1-1; D uncertain. Trimming stripped 4 bases from V and 8 bases from J, with 14 bases between. The germline V gene has CDR1 SQVTM and CDR2 ANQGSEA. The CDR3 totals 12 residues. CDR3 loop: CSVAGQGLEAFF. The DNA for the CDR3 is TGCAGCGTTGCCGGCCAAGGACTGGAAGCTTTCTTT.

V is TRBV9 and J is TRBJ2-1, with 8 bases identical to TRBD2. Trimming at V came to 0 bases and at J to 9 bases, leaving 11 bases not matched to a gene. Germline assignment: CDR1 SGDLS and CDR2 YYNGEE. This CDR3 spans 16 amino acids. The CDR3 bases are TGTGCCAGCAGCGTAGTGCCGGGAGGGCCAATGGGTGAGCAGTTCTTC. Protein: CASSVVPGGPMGEQFF.

The rearrangement uses TRBV25-1 and TRBJ2-1; D remains unclear. V was pared by 4 bases and J by 0 bases, with 7 bases between. The CDR3 is 14 residues long. Germline CDR1 reads MGHDK; CDR2 reads SYGVNS. The CDR3: CASSAASSYNEQFF. For the CDR3, the DNA is TGTGCCAGCAGTGCGGCTAGCTCCTACAATGAGCAGTTCTTC.

This clone has only a few counts. The V gene is TRBV7-9, the J gene TRBJ1-2; maybe TRBD1 (5 bases). This CDR3 spans 13 amino acids. The V end lost 4 bases, the J end lost 4 bases, and 10 bases lay between the germline ends. Germline lookup yields CDR1 SEHNR and CDR2 FQNEAQ (reference sequence). The CDR3 loop is CASSSGDSYGYTF. The CDR3 DNA reads as TGTGCCAGCAGCTCTGGGGACTCCTATGGCTACACCTTC.

The chain links TRBV5-4 to TRBJ1-1; 9 nucleotides match TRBD1. V shed 4 bases and J 2 bases; nucleotides not matched to a gene: 12. The CDR3 totals 17 residues. Germline loops: CDR1 SGHNT, CDR2 YYREEE (reference sequence). The chain's CDR3 is CASSNPVRQGGNTEAFF. DNA for the CDR3: TGTGCCAGCAGCAACCCTGTCCGACAGGGGGGCAACACTGAAGCTTTCTTT.

CDR3 in DNA: TGCGCCAGCAGCTTGGACCCGGGGTCACCCGGCACTGGAAACACCATATATTTT. Amino acid sequence: CASSLDPGSPGTGNTIYF. The rearrangement joins TRBV5-1 to TRBJ1-3; D not certain. V lost 0 bases and J 2 bases, leaving 18 bases between the germline ends. The CDR3 is 18 amino acids. The germline gives CDR1 SGHRS, CDR2 YFSETQ.

This chain uses TRBV28 with TRBJ1-1, with 7 positions matching TRBD1. With 2 bases clipped from V and 3 bases from J, the junction kept 9 bases outside the gene matches. There are 16 residues in the CDR3. The germline V gene has CDR1 MDHEN and CDR2 SYDVKM. CDR3 DNA: TGTGCCAGCAGTTTAACCCAAACGAGGGGGCACACTGAAGCTTTCTTT. As protein: CASSLTQTRGHTEAFF.

The chain recombines TRBV7-8 with TRBJ2-5, with 7 bases fitting TRBD1. Germline V lookup: CDR1 SGHVS, CDR2 FQNEAQ. J lost 2 bases, V lost 5 bases, and 8 bases had no gene match. The CDR3 covers 15 residues. The CDR3 DNA reads TGTGCCAGCAGCCCAAGACAGGGTATTCAAGAGACCCAGTACTTC. Protein sequence: CASSPRQGIQETQYF. Combining the CDR3 with reference TRBV7-8 and TRBJ2-5 gives the whole variable domain GAGVSQSPRYKVAKRGQDVALRCDPISGHVSLFWYQQALGQGPEFLTYFQNEAQLDKSGLPSDRFFAERPEGSVSTLKIQRTQQEDSAVYLCASSPRQGIQETQYFGPGTRLLVL.

The CDR3 reads CASSQDFGRGDTQYF. The CDR3 coding sequence is TGTGCCAGCAGCCAAGATTTCGGGAGGGGGGATACGCAGTATTTT. The rearrangement joins TRBV4-2 to TRBJ2-3, with 8 positions matching TRBD2. The CDR3 sequence is 15 residues long. In germline, CDR1 is LGHNA, CDR2 YNFKEQ. With 0 bases clipped from V and 6 bases from J, the junction kept 5 bases outside the gene matches.

The J gene is TRBJ1-1, the V gene TRBV7-2; 8 bases are a match to TRBD1. The CDR3 contains 14 residues. Germline V gene data show CDR1 as SGHTA and CDR2 as FQGNSA. The V and J ends lost 1 base and 4 bases, in that order; junction bases with no gene match: 2. The chain's CDR3 is CASSLGTGPTEAFF. In DNA, the CDR3 is TGTGCCAGCAGCTTAGGGACAGGGCCCACTGAAGCTTTCTTT. Looking up the rest from reference TRBV7-2 and TRBJ1-1 gives the full variable domain: GAGVSQSPSNKVTEKGKDVELRCDPISGHTALYWYRQSLGQGLEFLIYFQGNSAPDKSGLPSDRFSAERTGGSVSTLTIQRTQQEDSAVYLCASSLGTGPTEAFFGQGTRLTVV.

V gene TRBV7-9 combines with J gene TRBJ2-7; D call uncertain. With 5 bases removed from V and 0 bases from J, the gap between germline ends came to 11 bases. CDR3 size: 14 residues. Germline CDR1 and CDR2: SEHNR and FQNEAQ (reference sequence). CDR3 protein: CASSPRHSSYEQYF. The DNA for the CDR3 is TGTGCCAGCAGCCCAAGACATAGCTCCTACGAGCAGTACTTC.

The chain is built from TRBV7-9 and TRBJ2-7; the D gene is possibly TRBD2 (5 bases). The CDR3 covers 15 residues. Germline CDR1 is SEHNR and CDR2 is FQNEAQ (reference sequence). The V gene lost 3 bases and the J gene lost 3 bases, with 15 bases spanning the gap. CDR3 nucleotides: TGTGCCAGCAGCTTTATAGTAGCCGGGGACTACGAGCAGTACTTC. This gives the protein CASSFIVAGDYEQYF.

The CDR3: CASSPAGPPYEQYF. CDR3 DNA sequence: TGTGCCAGCAGTCCAGCGGGGCCTCCCTACGAGCAGTACTTC. This chain connects TRBV5-4 to TRBJ2-7; 7 bases map to TRBD2. The CDR3 is 14 residues long. V was clipped by 5 bases and J by 2 bases; unmatched bases: 7. Per germline, CDR1 SGHNT and CDR2 YYREEE (reference sequence).

The rearrangement uses TRBV7-2 and TRBJ2-1; D not certain. Trimming took off 1 base at V and 3 bases at J, with 4 bases between the two ends. The germline gives CDR1 SGHTA, CDR2 FQGNSA. This CDR3 has 13 amino acids. The CDR3, as DNA: TGTGCCAGCAGCTTAGTCGGCTACAATGAGCAGTTCTTC. Amino acid sequence: CASSLVGYNEQFF.

The V and J genes are TRBV19 and TRBJ2-1, with 11 bases that match TRBD2. After removal of 5 bases from V and 0 bases from J, the junction contained 3 bases not matched to a gene. Looked up from germline, CDR1 is LNHDA and CDR2 is SQIVND (reference sequence). The CDR3 contains 16 residues. CDR3: CASSASGRTSYNEQFF. The DNA of the CDR3 is TGTGCCAGTAGTGCTAGCGGGAGGACCTCCTACAATGAGCAGTTCTTC.

The chain couples TRBV5-1 to TRBJ2-5, with TRBD1 matching over 7 bases. The V gene's germline CDR1 is SGHRS and CDR2 YFSETQ. The CDR3 runs 16 residues. Unmatched junction bases numbered 10, after V lost 4 bases and J lost 1 base. DNA for the CDR3: TGCGCCAGCAGCCTGAGAGCAGACAGGGCCCAAGAGACCCAGTACTTC. Its protein product is CASSLRADRAQETQYF. The full variable domain, in which reference TRBV5-1 and TRBJ2-5 provide the parts outside the CDR3, is KAGVTQTPRYLIKTRGQQVTLSCSPISGHRSVSWYQQTPGQGLQFLFEYFSETQRNKGNFPGRFSGRQFSNSRSEMNVSTLELGDSALYLCASSLRADRAQETQYFGPGTRLLVL.

This chain joins TRBV19 and TRBJ2-7, with TRBD1 identical over 8 bases. The J segment lost 5 bases and the V segment lost 4 bases, leaving 1 base of the junction unmatched. The CDR3 loop spans 12 amino acids. Germline V CDR1 and CDR2: LNHDA, SQIVND (reference sequence). The CDR3 region has the DNA TGTGCCAGTAGTACGGACAGGGACGAGCAGTACTTC. This encodes CASSTDRDEQYF.

This clone was detected only a few times. The V and J genes are TRBV5-1 and TRBJ1-5; 8 nucleotides align to TRBD1. Germline V gene lookup returns CDR1 SGHRS and CDR2 YFSETQ. V gave up 3 bases and J gave up 7 bases; unmatched junction bases: 3. The CDR3 spans 13 residues. The CDR3 nucleotides read TGCGCCAGCAGCTACGGACAGGGCCAGCCCCAGCATTTT. Translated: CASSYGQGQPQHF.

This chain links TRBV13 with TRBJ2-5, with 8 bases aligning to TRBD1. The CDR3 spans 14 residues. The V gene end was trimmed by 5 bases and the J gene end by 6 bases; junction bases not matched to a gene: 8. Germline values: CDR1 PRHDT, CDR2 FYEKMQ (reference sequence). In DNA, the CDR3 is TGTGCCAGCAGCACGAGGACAGGGCTGAAGACCCAGTACTTC. It specifies CASSTRTGLKTQYF. Based on the CDR3 plus reference TRBV13 and TRBJ2-5, the full variable domain is AAGVIQSPRHLIKEKRETATLKCYPIPRHDTVYWYQQGPGQDPQFLISFYEKMQSDKGSIPDRFSAQQFSDYHSELNMSSLELGDSALYFCASSTRTGLKTQYFGPGTRLLVL.

V is TRBV7-2 and J is TRBJ1-1; D is uncertain. The CDR3 is 15 residues long. From germline, CDR1 is SGHTA and CDR2 FQGNSA. Trimming left V 5 bases short and J 0 bases short, with 13 bases between. Here the CDR3 DNA reads TGTGCCAGCAGCCCACCCCGTGGCATGAACACTGAAGCTTTCTTT. Translating gives CASSPPRGMNTEAFF. Using reference TRBV7-2 and TRBJ1-1 for the parts outside the CDR3, the full variable domain is GAGVSQSPSNKVTEKGKDVELRCDPISGHTALYWYRQSLGQGLEFLIYFQGNSAPDKSGLPSDRFSAERTGGSVSTLTIQRTQQEDSAVYLCASSPPRGMNTEAFFGQGTRLTVV.

J is TRBJ2-7 and V is TRBV21-1; the table's TRBD1 call for D was not verified on the DNA. TRBV21-1 is reported as a pseudogene. The length of the CDR3 is 15 residues. CDR3 bases: TGTGCCAGCAGCAAAAGGCAGGGGGCGGGAAACGAGCAGTACTTC. This sequence encodes CASSKRQGAGNEQYF.

The chain joins TRBV19 to TRBJ1-2; 8 positions agree with TRBD1. The germline V gene has CDR1 LNHDA and CDR2 SQIVND (reference sequence). With 5 bases clipped from V and 4 bases from J, the junction kept 6 bases outside the gene matches. This CDR3 has 14 residues. Written as DNA, the CDR3 is TGTGCCAGTAGTGAGACAGGGGAAGCCTATGGCTACACCTTC. Translation: CASSETGEAYGYTF.

CDR3 protein: CASSPQAQGSQPQHF. The CDR3 region has the DNA TGTGCCAGCTCACCACAGGCTCAGGGATCTCAGCCCCAGCATTTT. J is TRBJ1-5 and V is TRBV18; D possibly corresponds to TRBD1 (5 bases). The CDR3 loop spans 15 amino acids. Germline CDR1 is KGHSH and CDR2 is LQKENI. V gave up 1 base and J gave up 6 bases, with 13 bases separating them.

The rearrangement uses TRBV29-1 and TRBJ2-1, with TRBD1 identical over 7 bases. CDR3 size: 14 residues. V gave up 4 bases and J gave up 5 bases; unmatched junction bases: 8. Germline V gene lookup returns CDR1 SQVTM and CDR2 ANQGSEA. DNA for the CDR3: TGCAGCGTTGGGAAAGGGACAGTGGACAATGAGCAGTTCTTC. Protein: CSVGKGTVDNEQFF.

V is TRBV10-3 and J is TRBJ1-1, with 8 bases matching TRBD1. The CDR3 spans 17 residues. In germline, CDR1 is ENHRY, CDR2 SYGVKD. V gave up 3 bases and J gave up 5 bases; unmatched junction bases: 14. CDR3 sequence (DNA): TGTGCCATCAGTGACGGGTTCGGGACAGGAGCCCCGACTGAAGCTTTCTTT. This sequence encodes CAISDGFGTGAPTEAFF.